This T cell receptor beta chain was recorded in a study of blood T cell repertoires in COVID-19. Study-level background: Both acute and convalescent COVID-19 samples were obtained from the United States, Italy and Spain. The analysed material was cDNA or gDNA that came from T cells, B-cell-depleted T cells, or PBMCs.

The protocol was immunoSEQ multiplex PCR, while the TCRdb copy is restricted to in-frame clones and leaves out a portion. The sample lists 65,000 to 90,000 clones; 86% were seen once. V was clipped by 5 bases and J by 9 bases; unmatched bases: 12. Germline V gene lookup returns CDR1 MNHEY and CDR2 SVGEGT. CDR3 length: 15 residues. The chain is built from TRBV6-2 or TRBV6-3 and TRBJ1-5; TRBD1 aligns across 8 bases. The source material was peripheral blood. The source is a man aged 45-65 years with active COVID-19. For the CDR3, the DNA is TGTGCCAGCAGTATGCAATGGACAGGGCGGTGGCCCCAGCATTTT. This gives the protein CASSMQWTGRWPQHF.